This is a list of T cell receptor beta chains from one sample in a study of T-cell reconstitution after alpha-beta-depleted transplantation in children. TCRdb ran MiXCR on the PCR reads and lists one entry per CDR3 protein. The profile shows about 900,000 distinct CDR3 sequences, roughly 29% of them singletons. Material: PBMCs, mostly from graft donor cells, obtained 360 days after TCRalphabeta/CD19-depleted stem cell transplant. The receptors here all came from a boy in the first two years of life who had a stem cell transplant for SCID, so the T cells may come from the graft donor. CDR3s include the opening cysteine and the closing phenylalanine or tryptophan. Only some rows state a clone size, as once, few, many or a class for expanded clones.

>-|TRBV7-2
CASSLVRGLGANVLTF
>few|TRBV6-2/TRBV6-3
CASALPGYTF
>-|TRBV4-1
CASSQEAIRPYEQYF
>few|TRBV5-1
CASSLIGGPYNEQFF
>-|TRBV28
CASSPTVNYGYTF
>-|TRBV10-2
CASSVGTGRVQETQYF
>few|TRBV10-3
CAISEWVSRADNEQFF
>few|TRBV5-1
CASSLGLATNEQFF
>-|TRBV7-9
CASSRGGLYNEQFF
>-|TRBV25-1
CASSEFGNSYEQYF
>few|TRBV11-2
CASSLEGTGTYEQYF
>few|TRBV20-1
CSASRGFSYNEQFF
>few|TRBV4-2
CASSQVRGYEQYF
>-|TRBV29-1
CSVETRHGYTF
>-|TRBV2
CASSEPMRLNNEQFF
>few|TRBV20-1
CSARPVDTQYF